This entry lists 12 T cell receptor beta chains sequenced from one sample in a study of OX40 agonist ivuxolimab in advanced cancers. Profiled with immunoSEQ multiplex PCR; TCRdb holds only in-frame clones, not every one. This sample has fewer than 75,000 clones, with roughly 87% found just once. Specimen: CD4+ or CD8+ T cells sorted from blood, collected in a trial of the OX40 agonist ivuxolimab. The receptor source for this set is an adult with an advanced solid tumor such as melanoma, head and neck, liver or kidney cancer.

V and J are TRBV19 and TRBJ1-2; D uncertain. Trimming stripped 1 base from V and 3 bases from J, with 6 bases between. The CDR3 covers 13 residues. The germline CDR1 and CDR2 sequences are LNHDA and SQIVND (reference sequence). CDR3 in amino acids: CASSIGRDYGYTF. Written as DNA, the CDR3 is TGTGCCAGTAGTATAGGCCGGGACTATGGCTACACCTTC.

This clone was seen only a few times. This chain connects TRBV11-2 to TRBJ2-7, with D possibly TRBD2 on 6 matching bases. The germline CDR1 and CDR2 sequences are SGHAT and FQNNGV. Trimming took 1 base from V and 2 from J, leaving 18 bases between them. This CDR3 has 17 amino acids. The CDR3 loop reads CASSLGGLYITAYEQYF. The CDR3, as DNA: TGTGCCAGCAGCTTAGGGGGACTGTATATCACCGCCTACGAGCAGTACTTC.

The chain employs TRBV7-3 and TRBJ2-1, with TRBD1 matching over 7 bases. This CDR3 has 15 residues. The V gene end was trimmed by 1 base and the J gene end by 4 bases; junction bases not matched to a gene: 4. Per germline, CDR1 SGHTA and CDR2 FQGTGA. CDR3: CASSLMGTDYNEQFF. The CDR3 bases are TGTGCCAGCAGCTTAATGGGGACAGATTACAATGAGCAGTTCTTC.

This chain links TRBV6-1 with TRBJ2-3; D is unclear. Germline V gene sequence: CDR1 MNHNS, CDR2 SASEGT. V was cut by 5 bases and J by 1 base, with 7 bases left in between. The CDR3 runs 13 residues. Written as DNA, the CDR3 is TGTGCCAGCAGTTCACAAGGCACAGATACGCAGTATTTT. It codes for CASSSQGTDTQYF.

The chain recombines TRBV5-4 with TRBJ2-7, with 9 bases identical to TRBD2. CDR1 SGHNT and CDR2 YYREEE come from the germline V gene (reference sequence). The CDR3 covers 17 residues. The junction had 16 bases not matched to a gene; V was cut back by 4 bases and J by 5 bases. The CDR3 sequence: CASSKGVWASGTDEQYF. The CDR3 coding sequence is TGTGCCAGCAGCAAAGGGGTGTGGGCTAGCGGGACCGACGAGCAGTACTTC.

This clone was recorded once. The chain links TRBV6-1 to TRBJ2-7; D possibly corresponds to TRBD1 (6 bases). This CDR3 is built from 14 residues. Trimming stripped 7 bases from V and 0 bases from J, with 13 bases between. The germline V gene encodes CDR1 MNHNS and CDR2 SASEGT. CDR3 loop: CASNPGTTSYEQYF. The DNA of the CDR3 is TGTGCCAGCAATCCCGGGACAACCTCCTACGAGCAGTACTTC.

The V call is TRBV11-2, the J call TRBJ2-7; D uncertain. The CDR3 runs 13 residues. Germline V CDR1 and CDR2: SGHAT, FQNNGV. V gave up 2 bases and J gave up 2 bases, with 7 bases separating them. The CDR3 protein is CASSLQIAYEQYF. Here the CDR3 DNA reads TGTGCCAGCAGCTTACAAATAGCCTACGAGCAGTACTTC.

CDR3 sequence (DNA): TGTGCCAGCAGTACAGGGGGGGTTACTCGTGAGCAGTACTTC. Amino acids: CASSTGGVTREQYF. This chain links TRBV6-5 with TRBJ2-7; D possibly corresponds to TRBD1 (8 bases). This CDR3 region has 14 residues. V was shortened by 5 bases and J by 7 bases, with 18 bases between the two germline ends. Germline V gene sequence: CDR1 MNHEY, CDR2 SVGAGI.

The rearrangement uses TRBV4-3 and TRBJ2-7; D uncertain. Germline V gives CDR1 LGHNA, CDR2 YSLEER. This CDR3 has 13 amino acids. V was trimmed by 3 bases and J by 6 bases, leaving 12 bases between them. DNA of the CDR3: TGCGCCAGCAGCCATACTGTTACGTTCGAGCAGTACTTC. This translates into CASSHTVTFEQYF.

V usage is TRBV5-1 and J usage is TRBJ1-2, with no clear D. The germline V gene has CDR1 SGHRS and CDR2 YFSETQ. V was trimmed by 0 bases and J by 4 bases, leaving 7 bases between them. The CDR3 contains 13 residues. The CDR3 sequence: CASSLVDSYGYTF. The CDR3, as DNA: TGCGCCAGCAGCTTGGTCGATTCCTATGGCTACACCTTC.

The V and J genes are TRBV14 and TRBJ1-2; no definite D call. This CDR3 spans 15 amino acids. Germline V gene data show CDR1 as SGHDN and CDR2 as FVKESK. Deletions cut 0 bases from V and 8 bases from J, with 16 bases between. This chain's CDR3 is CASSQDSAATRGYTF. DNA of the CDR3: TGTGCCAGCAGCCAAGATTCTGCGGCCACGCGGGGCTACACCTTC.

The chain links TRBV5-1 to TRBJ2-3, with D possibly matching TRBD2 (5 bases). Trimming took 2 bases from V and 2 from J, leaving 15 bases between them. The germline gives CDR1 SGHRS, CDR2 YFSETQ. The CDR3 is 16 amino acids. CDR3 protein: CASSLTGRDLTDTQYF. The CDR3 DNA reads TGCGCCAGCAGCTTAACCGGACGGGATCTCACAGATACGCAGTATTTT.